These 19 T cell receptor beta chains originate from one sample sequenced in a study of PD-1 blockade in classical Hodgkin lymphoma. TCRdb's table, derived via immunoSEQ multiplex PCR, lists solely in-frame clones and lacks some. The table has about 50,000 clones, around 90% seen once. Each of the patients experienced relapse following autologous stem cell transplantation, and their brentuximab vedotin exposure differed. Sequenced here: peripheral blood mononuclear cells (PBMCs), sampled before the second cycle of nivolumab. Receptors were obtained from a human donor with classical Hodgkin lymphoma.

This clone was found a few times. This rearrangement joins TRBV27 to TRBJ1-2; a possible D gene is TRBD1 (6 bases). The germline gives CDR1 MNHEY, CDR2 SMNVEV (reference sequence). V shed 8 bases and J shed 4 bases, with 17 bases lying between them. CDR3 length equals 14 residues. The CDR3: CASGLVGGGYGYTF. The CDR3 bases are TGTGCCAGCGGATTAGTAGGGGGAGGCTATGGCTACACCTTC.

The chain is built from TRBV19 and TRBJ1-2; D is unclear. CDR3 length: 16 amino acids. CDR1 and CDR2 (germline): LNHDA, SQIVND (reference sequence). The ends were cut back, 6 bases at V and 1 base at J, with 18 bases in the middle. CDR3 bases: TGTGCCAGTAGCCAACCTACGGGTATTGGTAACTATGGCTACACCTTC. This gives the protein CASSQPTGIGNYGYTF. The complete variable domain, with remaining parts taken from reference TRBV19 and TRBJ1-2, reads DGGITQSPKYLFRKEGQNVTLSCEQNLNHDAMYWYRQDPGQGLRLIYYSQIVNDFQKGDIAEGYSVSREKKESFPLTVTSAQKNPTAFYLCASSQPTGIGNYGYTFGSGTRLTVV.

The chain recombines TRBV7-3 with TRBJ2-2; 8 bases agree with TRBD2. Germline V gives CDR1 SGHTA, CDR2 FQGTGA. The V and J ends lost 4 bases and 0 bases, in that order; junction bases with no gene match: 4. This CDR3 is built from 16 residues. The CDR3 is CASSYSGVSNTGELFF. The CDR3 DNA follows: TGTGCCAGCAGCTATAGCGGGGTCTCGAACACCGGGGAGCTGTTTTTT.

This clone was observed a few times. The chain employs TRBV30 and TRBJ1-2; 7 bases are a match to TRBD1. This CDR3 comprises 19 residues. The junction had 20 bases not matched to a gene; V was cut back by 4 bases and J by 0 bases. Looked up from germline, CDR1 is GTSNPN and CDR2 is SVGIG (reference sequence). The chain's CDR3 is CAWIYHRGFISRANYGYTF. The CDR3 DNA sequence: TGTGCCTGGATTTACCACAGGGGATTCATCTCACGGGCTAACTATGGCTACACCTTC.

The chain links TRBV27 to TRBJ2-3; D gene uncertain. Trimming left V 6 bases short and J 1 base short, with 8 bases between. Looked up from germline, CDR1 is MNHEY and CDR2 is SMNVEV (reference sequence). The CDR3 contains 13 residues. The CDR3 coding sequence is TGTGCCAGCAGCTTGGCCGGCACAGATACGCAGTATTTT. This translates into CASSLAGTDTQYF.

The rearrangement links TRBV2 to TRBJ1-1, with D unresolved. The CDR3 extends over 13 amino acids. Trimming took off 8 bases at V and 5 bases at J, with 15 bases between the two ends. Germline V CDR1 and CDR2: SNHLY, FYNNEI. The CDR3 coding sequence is TGTGCCAGCGCCAGGACGGTGGGGACTGAAGCTTTCTTT. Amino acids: CASARTVGTEAFF.

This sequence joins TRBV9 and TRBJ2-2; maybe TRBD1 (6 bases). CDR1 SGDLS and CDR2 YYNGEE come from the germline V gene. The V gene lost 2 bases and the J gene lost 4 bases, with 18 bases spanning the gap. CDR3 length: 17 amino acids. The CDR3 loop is CASSVMGASAGTGELFF. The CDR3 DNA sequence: TGTGCCAGCAGCGTGATGGGGGCCAGTGCTGGCACCGGGGAGCTGTTTTTT.

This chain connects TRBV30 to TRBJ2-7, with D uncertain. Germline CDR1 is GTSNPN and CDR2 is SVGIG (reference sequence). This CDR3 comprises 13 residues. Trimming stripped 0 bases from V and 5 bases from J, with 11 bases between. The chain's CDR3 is CAWSVNQWDEQYF. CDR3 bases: TGTGCCTGGAGTGTAAACCAGTGGGACGAGCAGTACTTC.

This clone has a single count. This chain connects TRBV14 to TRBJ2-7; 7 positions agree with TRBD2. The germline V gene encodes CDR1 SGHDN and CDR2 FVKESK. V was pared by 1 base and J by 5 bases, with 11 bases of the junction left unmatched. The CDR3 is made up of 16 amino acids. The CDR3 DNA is TGTGCCAGCAGCCAAGTGGGACGGACTAGTAGTCACGAGCAGTACTTC. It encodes CASSQVGRTSSHEQYF.

CDR3 DNA sequence: TGCGCCAGCAGCCCCTCTGGGGACACCGGGGAGCTGTTTTTT. Its protein is CASSPSGDTGELFF. The genes are TRBV5-1 and TRBJ2-2, with D unclear. This CDR3 has 14 residues. V was trimmed by 4 bases and J by 3 bases, leaving 10 bases between them. The germline CDR1 and CDR2 sequences are SGHRS and YFSETQ.

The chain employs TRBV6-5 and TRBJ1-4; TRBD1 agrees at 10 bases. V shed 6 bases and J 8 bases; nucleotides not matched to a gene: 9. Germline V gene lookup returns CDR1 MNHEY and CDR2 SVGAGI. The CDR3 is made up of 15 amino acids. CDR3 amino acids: CASRNGGTGDEKLFF. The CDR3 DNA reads TGTGCCAGCAGAAACGGCGGGACAGGGGACGAAAAACTGTTTTTT.

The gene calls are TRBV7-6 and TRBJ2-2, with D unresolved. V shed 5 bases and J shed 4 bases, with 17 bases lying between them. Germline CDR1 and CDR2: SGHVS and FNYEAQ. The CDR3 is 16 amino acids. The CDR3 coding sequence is TGTGCCAGCAGCCAGCGTGGGGTAGTCCCCACCGGGGAGCTGTTTTTT. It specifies CASSQRGVVPTGELFF.

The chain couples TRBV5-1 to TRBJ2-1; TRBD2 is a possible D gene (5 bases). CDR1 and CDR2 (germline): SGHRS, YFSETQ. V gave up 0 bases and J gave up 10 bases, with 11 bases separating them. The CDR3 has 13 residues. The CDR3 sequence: CASSLERAREQFF. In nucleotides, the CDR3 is TGCGCCAGCAGCTTGGAGAGGGCGAGGGAGCAGTTCTTC.

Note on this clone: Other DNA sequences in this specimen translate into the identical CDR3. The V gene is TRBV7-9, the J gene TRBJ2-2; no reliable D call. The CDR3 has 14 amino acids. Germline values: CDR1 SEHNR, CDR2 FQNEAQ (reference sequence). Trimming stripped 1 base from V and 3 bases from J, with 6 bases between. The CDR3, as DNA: TGTGCCAGCAGCTTAGGGTCGGACACCGGGGAGCTGTTTTTT. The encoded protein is CASSLGSDTGELFF.

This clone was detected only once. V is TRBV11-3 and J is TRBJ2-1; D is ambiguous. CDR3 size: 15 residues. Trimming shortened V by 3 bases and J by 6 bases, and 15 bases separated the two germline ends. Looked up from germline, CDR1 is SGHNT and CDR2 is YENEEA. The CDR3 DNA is TGTGCCAGCAGCTTCTCTCATTCCGTGTCCAATGAGCAGTTCTTC. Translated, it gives CASSFSHSVSNEQFF.

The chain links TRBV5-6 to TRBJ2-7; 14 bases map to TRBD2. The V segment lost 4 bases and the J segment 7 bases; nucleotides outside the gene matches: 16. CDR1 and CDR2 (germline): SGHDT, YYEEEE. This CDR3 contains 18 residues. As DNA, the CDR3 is TGTGCCAGCAGCCAGGGACTAGCGGGGGCTCTGGCGGTGAGGGAGCAGTACTTC. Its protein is CASSQGLAGALAVREQYF. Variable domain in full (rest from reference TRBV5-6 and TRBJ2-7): DAGVTQSPTHLIKTRGQQVTLRCSPKSGHDTVSWYQQALGQGPQFIFQYYEEEERQRGNFPDRFSGHQFPNYSSELNVNALLLGDSALYLCASSQGLAGALAVREQYFGPGTRLTVT.

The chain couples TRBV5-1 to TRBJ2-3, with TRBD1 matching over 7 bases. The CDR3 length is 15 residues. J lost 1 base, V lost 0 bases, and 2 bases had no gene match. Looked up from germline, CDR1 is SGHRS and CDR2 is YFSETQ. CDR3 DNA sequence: TGCGCCAGCAGCTTGGATGGGACAGGCACAGATACGCAGTATTTT. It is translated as CASSLDGTGTDTQYF.

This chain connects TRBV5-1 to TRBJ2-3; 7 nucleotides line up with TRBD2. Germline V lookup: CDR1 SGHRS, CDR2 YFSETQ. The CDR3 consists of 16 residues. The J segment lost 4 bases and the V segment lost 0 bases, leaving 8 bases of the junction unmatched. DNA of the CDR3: TGCGCCAGCAGCTTGGTAGCGGGCCTCGGGGCAGATACGCAGTATTTT. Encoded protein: CASSLVAGLGADTQYF.

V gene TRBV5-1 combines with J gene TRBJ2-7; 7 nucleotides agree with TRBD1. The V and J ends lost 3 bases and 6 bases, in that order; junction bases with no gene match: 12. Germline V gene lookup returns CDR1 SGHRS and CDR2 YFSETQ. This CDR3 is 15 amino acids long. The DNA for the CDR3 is TGCGCCAGCAGCTCAGGACCAGCACAGGGGCTCGAGCAGTACTTC. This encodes CASSSGPAQGLEQYF.